This T cell receptor (beta chain) was captured in a study of control samples from healthy donors and cancer patients. Per germline, CDR1 DFQATT and CDR2 SNEGSKA (reference sequence). This CDR3 is built from 16 residues. Trimming took 3 bases from V and 2 from J, leaving 17 bases between them. Clones were sequenced by immunoSEQ multiplex PCR, and TCRdb holds only the in-frame ones, with some missing. Of some 110,000 clones in the sample, 88% were seen once. The clonotype originates from a woman in her sixties or seventies in good health. The chain links TRBV20-1 to TRBJ1-5; D is unresolved. Material: blood. The CDR3 here is CSASSGIEVRNQPQHF. Here the CDR3 DNA reads TGCAGTGCTAGTTCGGGGATCGAGGTTCGCAATCAGCCCCAGCATTTT.